This T cell receptor (beta chain) was recovered during a study of blood T cell repertoires in COVID-19. Libraries were prepared by immunoSEQ multiplex PCR; TCRdb keeps only in-frame clonotypes and omits some of them. The table lists approximately 210,000 clones, 81% of them singletons. Germline lookup yields CDR1 SGHDN and CDR2 FVKESK. The CDR3 consists of 14 residues. With V trimmed by 4 bases and J by 3 bases, 5 bases remained unmatched. This receptor was taken from a woman in her 50s with acute COVID-19. The gene calls are TRBV14 and TRBJ2-7; 8 bases match TRBD2. What was sequenced was PBMCs or T cells enriched from blood (not recorded which). The CDR3 reads CASSPQREFYEQYF. CDR3 sequence (DNA): TGTGCCAGCAGCCCACAGCGGGAGTTCTACGAGCAGTACTTC.